The sequence of this TCR beta chain was determined in a study of cytomegalovirus exposure and HLA in healthy donors. Study context: Earlier findings included some 120 million unique TCR beta sequences obtained from about 179 million T cells. Whole-study findings and limits: TCR beta chains numbering under 200 were designated cytomegalovirus-associated.

Regarding this clone: Its specificity is unknown.

The primer mix had 60 Vbeta and 13 Jbeta primers. Sequencing used immunoSEQ multiplex PCR; TCRdb keeps in-frame clones, though not all of them. Of roughly 180,000 clones listed, 84% are singletons. Every donor was a healthy person donating bone marrow. V was cut by 2 bases and J by 1 base, with 6 bases left in between. This CDR3 has 14 amino acids. The germline V gene encodes CDR1 SGDLS and CDR2 YYNGEE. The chain is built from TRBV9 and TRBJ1-4; D is unresolved. The receptor was derived from a girl between 10 and 17 years old in good health and CMV-seropositive. The sample consisted of PBMCs. The CDR3 is CASSVGRTNEKLFF. The DNA of the CDR3 is TGTGCCAGCAGCGTTGGGCGAACTAATGAAAAACTGTTTTTT.